This paragraph reports one T cell receptor (beta chain). Its antigen is unidentified. The data originate from a study of cytomegalovirus exposure and HLA in healthy donors. The wider study: Ancestry clustering placed about four fifths of some 400 genotyped donors in the Caucasian-associated cluster.

Study-level points and caveats: In a later analysis, TCR beta V- and J-gene trimming showed a link to a missense DCLRE1C variant. Cytomegalovirus association was assigned to approximately 160 TCR beta chains. Clonal expansion was found to be greater in HLA-associated TCR beta chains than in equally common others in a later analysis.

Vbeta (60) and Jbeta (13) primers were used in the PCR. Method: immunoSEQ multiplex PCR; TCRdb's copy keeps in-frame clones and lacks some. The table lists some 200,000 clones, 77% of them singletons. The receptor comes from a female donor in good health and CMV-seronegative. Sequencing input: PBMCs.

The CDR3 region is CASSLEGSGTDTQYF. In DNA, the CDR3 is TGCGCCAGCAGCTTGGAAGGGTCAGGGACAGATACGCAGTATTTT. This chain links TRBV5-1 with TRBJ2-3, with a weak D call TRBD1 (5 bases). V was trimmed by 0 bases and J by 3 bases, leaving 11 bases between them. The CDR3 consists of 15 residues. CDR1 is SGHRS, CDR2 YFSETQ, per germline.